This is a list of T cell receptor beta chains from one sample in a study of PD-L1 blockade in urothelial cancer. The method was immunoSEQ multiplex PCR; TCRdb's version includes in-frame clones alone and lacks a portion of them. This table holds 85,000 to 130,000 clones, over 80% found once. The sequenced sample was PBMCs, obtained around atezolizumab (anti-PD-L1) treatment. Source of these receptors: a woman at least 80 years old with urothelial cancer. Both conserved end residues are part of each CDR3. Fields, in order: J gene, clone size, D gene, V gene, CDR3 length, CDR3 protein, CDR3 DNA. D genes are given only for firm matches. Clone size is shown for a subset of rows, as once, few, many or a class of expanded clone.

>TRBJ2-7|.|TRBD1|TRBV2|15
CASSFNEQGTGEQYF
TGTGCCAGCAGTTTTAACGAACAGGGGACGGGCGAGCAGTACTTC
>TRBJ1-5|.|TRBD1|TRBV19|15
CASSPGQGPNQPQHF
TGTGCCAGTAGTCCGGGACAGGGACCTAATCAGCCCCAGCATTTT
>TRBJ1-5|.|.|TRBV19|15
CASTITGIGNQPQHF
TGTGCCAGTACCATAACAGGGATTGGCAATCAGCCCCAGCATTTT
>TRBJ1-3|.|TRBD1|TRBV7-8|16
CASSERTGQSGNTIYF
TGTGCCAGCAGCGAACGGACAGGGCAATCTGGAAACACCATATATTTT
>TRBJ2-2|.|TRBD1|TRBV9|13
CAGGTGITGELFF
TGTGCCGGTGGGACAGGAATCACCGGGGAGCTGTTTTTT
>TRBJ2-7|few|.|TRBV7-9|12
CASSLTTYEQYF
TGTGCCAGCAGCTTGACAACCTACGAGCAGTACTTC
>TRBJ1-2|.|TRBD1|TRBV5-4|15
CASSPRTGSTYGYTF
TGTGCCAGCAGCCCCAGGACAGGTTCGACCTATGGCTACACCTTC
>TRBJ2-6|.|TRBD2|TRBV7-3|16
CASSSGLFSGANVLTF
TGTGCCAGCAGCTCGGGACTATTCTCTGGGGCCAACGTCCTGACTTTC
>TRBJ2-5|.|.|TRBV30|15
CAWKASGRGWETQYF
TGTGCCTGGAAAGCTAGTGGCAGGGGTTGGGAGACCCAGTACTTC
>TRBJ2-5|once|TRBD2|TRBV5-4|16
CASSIDSGRAKETQYF
TGTGCCAGCAGCATAGATAGCGGGAGGGCGAAAGAGACCCAGTACTTC
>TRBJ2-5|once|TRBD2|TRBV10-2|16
CASSEWGGPKQETQYF
TGCGCCAGCAGTGAATGGGGGGGACCCAAACAAGAGACCCAGTACTTC
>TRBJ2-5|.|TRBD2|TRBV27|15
CASSLSSGRGETQYF
TGTGCCAGCAGTTTAAGCAGCGGGAGAGGAGAGACCCAGTACTTC
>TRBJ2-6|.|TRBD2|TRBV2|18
CASSPRTSVNSGANVLTF
TGTGCCAGCAGCCCTCGGACTAGCGTAAACTCTGGGGCCAACGTCCTGACTTTC
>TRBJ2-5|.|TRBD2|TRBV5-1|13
CASSLSGEETQYF
TGCGCCAGCAGCTTGAGCGGGGAAGAGACCCAGTACTTC
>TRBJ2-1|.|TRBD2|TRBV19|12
CASSMLADEQFF
TGTGCCAGTAGTATGCTAGCGGATGAGCAGTTCTTC
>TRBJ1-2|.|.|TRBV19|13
CASSKGQGGGYTF
TGTGCCAGTAGTAAAGGGCAGGGAGGTGGCTACACCTTC
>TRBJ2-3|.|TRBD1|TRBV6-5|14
CASTTGGWTDTQYF
TGTGCCAGCACCACAGGGGGTTGGACAGATACGCAGTATTTT
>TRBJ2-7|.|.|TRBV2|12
CASRTGGNEQYF
TGTGCCAGCAGGACCGGAGGGAACGAGCAGTACTTC
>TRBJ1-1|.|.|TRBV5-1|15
CASSFVQGVNTEAFF
TGCGCCAGCAGCTTCGTACAGGGAGTGAACACTGAAGCTTTCTTT
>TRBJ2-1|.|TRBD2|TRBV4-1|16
CASSPQLAGAYNEQFF
TGCGCCAGCAGCCCCCAACTAGCGGGAGCCTACAATGAGCAGTTCTTC